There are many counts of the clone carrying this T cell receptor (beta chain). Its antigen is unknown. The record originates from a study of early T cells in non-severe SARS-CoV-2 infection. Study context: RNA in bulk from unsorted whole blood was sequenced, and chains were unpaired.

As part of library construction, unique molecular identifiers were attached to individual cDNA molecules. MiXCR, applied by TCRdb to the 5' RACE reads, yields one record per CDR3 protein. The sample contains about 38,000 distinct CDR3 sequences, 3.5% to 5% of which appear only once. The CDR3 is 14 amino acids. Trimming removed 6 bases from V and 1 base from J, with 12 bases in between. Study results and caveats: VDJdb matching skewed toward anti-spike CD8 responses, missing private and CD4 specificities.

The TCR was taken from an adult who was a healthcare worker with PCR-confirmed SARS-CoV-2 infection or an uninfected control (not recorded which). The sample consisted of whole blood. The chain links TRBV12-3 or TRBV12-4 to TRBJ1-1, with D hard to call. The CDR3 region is CASSQIGRNTEAFF. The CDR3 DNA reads TGTGCCAGCAGCCAAATAGGCCGGAACACTGAAGCTTTCTTT.